This entry concerns a single T cell receptor beta chain. The entry originates in a study of blood T cell repertoires in COVID-19. Looking at the study overall: Acute and convalescent COVID-19 samples came from the United States, Italy and Spain. Sample material is recorded as cDNA or gDNA derived from T cells, B-cell-depleted T cells, or PBMCs.

In the authors' workflow: The assay estimated nucleated cells by amplifying reference gene primers. Clones were read by immunoSEQ multiplex PCR, and TCRdb kept only the in-frame ones, dropping some. The V and J calls and clone size were taken over from that table, and D and trimming were inferred from the DNA. The sample has over 200,000 clones, under 90% seen once. The sequenced sample consisted of peripheral blood. The TCR comes from a man between 60 and 75 years old who had recovered from COVID-19.

The CDR3 reads CASSLQQGDNSPLHF. As DNA, the CDR3 is TGTGCCAGCAGCCTCCAACAGGGGGACAATTCACCCCTCCACTTT. The rearrangement links TRBV7-2 to TRBJ1-6; 8 positions agree with TRBD1. With 5 bases clipped from V and 7 bases from J, the junction kept 7 bases outside the gene matches. This CDR3 has 15 amino acids. The germline V gene encodes CDR1 SGHTA and CDR2 FQGNSA.